This T cell receptor (beta chain) was found in a study of neurological immune-mediated disorders. V lost 3 bases to trimming and J lost 2 bases, with 19 bases between them. Germline CDR1 and CDR2: DFQATT and SNEGSKA (reference sequence). This CDR3 comprises 16 residues. 2 million unsorted PBMCs were stored in RNAlater at -80 °C before RNA extraction. Template-switch 5'RACE cDNA synthesis added a 10-nucleotide unique molecular identifier. TCRdb re-derived calls from the 5' RACE reads in MiXCR, one entry per CDR3 protein. The sample has approximately 40,000 distinct CDR3 sequences; over 9% are singletons. Study-level findings and limits: It was HTLV-1-associated myelopathy that showed the most TCR clonal expansion, while multiple sclerosis showed the least, falling below healthy controls. Private repertoires in all groups were suggested by the absence of shared CDR3 amino acid sequences among expanded clones across subjects.

This clonotype was seen at least ten times. What it recognizes is unknown. Material: PBMCs. This TCR was sampled from a woman in her twenties or thirties with HTLV-1-associated myelopathy (HAM/TSP). This chain joins TRBV20-1 and TRBJ1-2; tentative D call: TRBD1 (6 bases). The CDR3 sequence is CSARDPGQRLNYGYTF. The CDR3 nucleotides are TGCAGTGCTAGGGACCCAGGACAGAGACTAAACTATGGCTACACCTTC.